This T cell receptor (beta chain) was found in a study of cytomegalovirus exposure and HLA in healthy donors. Study results and caveats: In a later analysis, TCR beta V- and J-gene trimming showed a link to a missense DCLRE1C variant. In a later analysis, DRB1 alleles had the most associated TCRs; HLA-C alleles the fewest. Under in vitro conditions, a few CMV-associated chains were confirmed as specific for CMV antigens.

The PCR contained 60 Vbeta and 13 Jbeta primers. TCRdb keeps only in-frame clones here, not all; method: immunoSEQ multiplex PCR. The profile shows hundreds of thousands of clones, about 90% of them singletons. Points on this clone: What it binds is not known.

Germline CDR1 reads MGHDK; CDR2 reads SYGVNS. V shed 7 bases, J shed 5 bases, and the junction held 5 bases outside the gene matches. CDR3 size: 14 residues. The sample consisted of PBMCs. This TCR was sampled from a woman between 18 and 29 years old in good health and CMV-seronegative. This sequence joins TRBV25-1 and TRBJ2-5; 12 bases agree with TRBD2. This CDR3 is CASTPGLAGETQYF. CDR3 DNA sequence: TGTGCCAGCACGCCCGGACTAGCGGGGGAGACCCAGTACTTC.